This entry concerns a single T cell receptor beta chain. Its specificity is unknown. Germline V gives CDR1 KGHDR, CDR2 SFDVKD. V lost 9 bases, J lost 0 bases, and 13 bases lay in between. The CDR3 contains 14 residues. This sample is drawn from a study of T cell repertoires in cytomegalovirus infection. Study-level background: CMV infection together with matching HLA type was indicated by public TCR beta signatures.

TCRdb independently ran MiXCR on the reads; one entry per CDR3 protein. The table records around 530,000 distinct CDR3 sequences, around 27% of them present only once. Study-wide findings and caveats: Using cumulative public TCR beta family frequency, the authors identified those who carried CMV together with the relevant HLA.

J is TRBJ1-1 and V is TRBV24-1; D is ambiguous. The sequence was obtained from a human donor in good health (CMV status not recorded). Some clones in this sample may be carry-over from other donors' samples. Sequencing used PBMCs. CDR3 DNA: TGTGCCACCGACACTTCTTCGGTGAACACTGAAGCTTTCTTT. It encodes CATDTSSVNTEAFF.